This T cell receptor (beta chain) was captured by sequencing in a study of blood T cell repertoires in COVID-19. Authors' data handling: Reference gene primers were amplified, and this amplification served to estimate nucleated cell counts. The repertoire was sequenced with immunoSEQ multiplex PCR; TCRdb's copy has only in-frame clones and lacks some. The V and J calls and clone size were taken over from that table, and D and trimming were inferred from the DNA. The profile shows just under 250,000 clones, roughly 91% of them singletons. Per the germline V gene, CDR1 is SGHTA and CDR2 is FQGNSA. Trimming took 4 bases from V and 2 from J; bases not matched to a gene: 3. This CDR3 has 16 amino acids. Ages ranged from about 18 to 89 years, with residence in 24 US areas. Membership in each cohort depended on participant-reported clinical history.

The TCR comes from a woman in her 30s who had recovered from COVID-19. Input material: PBMCs or T cells enriched from blood (not recorded which). The chain is built from TRBV7-2 and TRBJ2-5; 14 bases are shared with TRBD2. CDR3 DNA: TGTGCCAGCAGCTCAGGACTAGCGGGAGGACAAGAGACCCAGTACTTC. It is translated as CASSSGLAGGQETQYF.